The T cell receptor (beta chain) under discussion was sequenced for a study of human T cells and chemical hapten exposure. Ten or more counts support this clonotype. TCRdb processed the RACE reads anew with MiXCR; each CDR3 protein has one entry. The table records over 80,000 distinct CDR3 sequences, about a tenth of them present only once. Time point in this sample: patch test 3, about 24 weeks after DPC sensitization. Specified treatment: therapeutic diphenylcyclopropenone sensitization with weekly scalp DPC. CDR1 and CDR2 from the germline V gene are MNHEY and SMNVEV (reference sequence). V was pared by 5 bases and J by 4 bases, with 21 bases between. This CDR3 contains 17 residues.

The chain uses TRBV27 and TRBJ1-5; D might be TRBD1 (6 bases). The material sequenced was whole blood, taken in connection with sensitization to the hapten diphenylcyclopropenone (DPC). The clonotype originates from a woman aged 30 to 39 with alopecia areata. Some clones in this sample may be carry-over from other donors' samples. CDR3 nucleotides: TGTGCCAGCAGTCCCTTGGACAGTAAAGTGGTGAATCAGCCCCAGCATTTT. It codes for CASSPLDSKVVNQPQHF.